The clone carrying this T cell receptor beta chain has just a few counts. The target antigen is unknown. This record comes from a study of T cell repertoires in cytomegalovirus infection. Study-wide context: Selection of CMV epitopes for the study included recently identified HLA-C-restricted and well-studied HLA-B-restricted ones. Public TCR beta signature analysis indicated the presence of both CMV infection and matching HLA type.

Deletions cut 3 bases from V and 2 bases from J, with 11 bases between. In germline, CDR1 is SEHNR, CDR2 FQNEAQ (reference sequence). The CDR3 consists of 14 residues. Study-wide points: Across the ex vivo response, the dominant clonotypes were HLA-C-restricted CMV-specific TCR beta clonotypes. CMV carriers having the relevant HLA were flagged by cumulative public TCR beta family frequency.

Using its own MiXCR run on the reads, TCRdb lists one record per CDR3 protein. The sample lists about 150,000 distinct CDR3 sequences; around 32% were seen once. Source: CD8+ T cells from cultured PBMCs, taken from culture after CMV antigen stimulation. The sequence came from a human donor in good health (CMV status not recorded). Some clones in this sample may be carry-over from other donors' samples. The V and J genes are TRBV7-9 and TRBJ2-7; maybe TRBD1 (6 bases). CDR3 bases: TGTGCCAGCAGCTTTGGATGGACAGCCTACGAGCAGTACTTC. Translating gives CASSFGWTAYEQYF.